This entry lists 2 T cell receptor beta chains sequenced from one sample in a study of cytomegalovirus exposure and HLA in healthy donors (dated by TCRdb to about 2017). Library creation used the immunoSEQ multiplex PCR assay. A mixture of 60 forward primers for TCR Vbeta segments and 13 reverse primers for TCR Jbeta segments was used in the multiplex PCR. The table comes from immuneACCESS by way of TCRdb, which keeps in-frame sequences with V and J called. Part of the clones is missing from these tables; in studies checked, under half for an unresolved V gene and the rest for unknown reasons. In this sample's table one finds about 44,000 clones. Around 7.9% of the sample is taken by the ten largest. The sequenced sample consisted of PBMCs. Receptor source: a male donor in good health and CMV-seronegative.

The chain has TRBV6-1 and TRBJ2-7; perhaps TRBD1 as D (6 bases). Per germline, CDR1 MNHNS and CDR2 SASEGT. The CDR3 is 15 amino acids. Trimming left V 11 bases short and J 1 base short, with 21 bases between. DNA for the CDR3: TGTGCCGCCCAAGGTTGGACAGCGGATTCCTACGAGCAGTACTTC. It specifies CAAQGWTADSYEQYF.

The V call is TRBV9, the J call TRBJ2-2; 12 nucleotides agree with TRBD2. Germline lookup yields CDR1 SGDLS and CDR2 YYNGEE. Trimming removed 0 bases from V and 6 bases from J; junction bases left unmatched: 9. The CDR3 is made up of 18 amino acids. CDR3 nucleotides: TGTGCCAGCAGCGTAGATTCGGGGGCTAGCGGGAGGGCCGGGGAGCTGTTTTTT. This sequence encodes CASSVDSGASGRAGELFF.